Listed here are 25 T cell receptor beta chains from one sample, sequenced in a study of monozygotic twins with inflammatory bowel disease. TCRdb re-called the 5' RACE reads, yielding one record per CDR3 amino acid sequence without DNA. Recorded for this sample: some 440,000 distinct CDR3 sequences. Sequenced sample: blood. All receptors derive from a human donor with ulcerative colitis or Crohn's disease, or a healthy co-twin of an affected twin (not recorded which).

This rearrangement joins TRBV5-6 to TRBJ1-2; the TCRdb call, TRBD1, lacks DNA for checking. The CDR3 is 15 amino acids. Germline CDR1 and CDR2: SGHDT and YYEEEE. The CDR3 here is CASSLFAGSTYGYTF.

The rearrangement joins TRBV20-1 to TRBJ2-1; TCRdb indicates TRBD2, and absent DNA this call remains unverified. Per the germline V gene, CDR1 is DFQATT and CDR2 is SNEGSKA (reference sequence). This CDR3 region has 16 residues. The CDR3 loop is CSVLRASSGGYNEQFF.

The V gene is TRBV18, the J gene TRBJ2-7; TCRdb calls TRBD1, which cannot be checked without DNA. In germline, CDR1 is KGHSH, CDR2 LQKENI. The CDR3 consists of 13 residues. CDR3 sequence: CASSPNGGGEQYF.

The V gene is TRBV25-1, the J gene TRBJ2-7; the TCRdb D gene call, TRBD1, has no DNA to confirm it. This CDR3 has 14 amino acids. CDR1 and CDR2 (germline): MGHDK, SYGVNS. The chain's CDR3 is CASSQGQAAYEQYF.

The J gene is TRBJ2-1, the V gene TRBV18; TCRdb outputs TRBD2, but without DNA this stays unchecked. There are 16 residues in the CDR3. Germline V gene data show CDR1 as KGHSH and CDR2 as LQKENI. This CDR3 is CASSPSLLAGNNEQFF.

The chain uses TRBV5-1 and TRBJ2-1; TCRdb picks TRBD2, but there is no DNA to check that call. This CDR3 is built from 16 residues. Germline V gene data show CDR1 as SGHRS and CDR2 as YFSETQ. The CDR3 region is CASSLVPSGGGNEQFF.

This rearrangement joins TRBV9 to TRBJ2-5; TCRdb selects TRBD1, and the lack of DNA leaves this call unchecked. CDR1 SGDLS and CDR2 YYNGEE come from the germline V gene. There are 15 residues in the CDR3. The CDR3 is CASSVDGGVTETQYF. Full variable domain (outside the CDR3, taken from reference TRBV9 and TRBJ2-5): DSGVTQTPKHLITATGQRVTLRCSPRSGDLSVYWYQQSLDQGLQFLIQYYNGEERAKGNILERFSAQQFPDLHSELNLSSLELGDSALYFCASSVDGGVTETQYFGPGTRLLVL.

The chain is built from TRBV5-1 and TRBJ1-1. The CDR3 has 15 amino acids. Germline V gene sequence: CDR1 SGHRS, CDR2 YFSETQ. CDR3 loop: CASSLDGRLNTEAFF.

V gene TRBV28 combines with J gene TRBJ2-2; TCRdb proposes TRBD1, but this gene call is untestable without DNA. The CDR3 extends over 15 amino acids. Germline assignment: CDR1 MDHEN and CDR2 SYDVKM. This chain's CDR3 is CASIRGGTNTGELFF.

The rearrangement joins TRBV27 to TRBJ2-1; TCRdb gives TRBD2 as the D gene, but with no DNA this cannot be confirmed. Germline V CDR1 and CDR2: MNHEY, SMNVEV (reference sequence). This CDR3 has 15 amino acids. CDR3: CASSAGTSVYNEQFF.

This CDR3 reads CASKPGTGIYEQYF. The V call is TRBV2, the J call TRBJ2-7; TCRdb selects TRBD1, and the lack of DNA leaves this call unchecked. Germline V gene sequence: CDR1 SNHLY, CDR2 FYNNEI. The CDR3 consists of 14 residues.

The chain employs TRBV28 and TRBJ2-6. This CDR3 contains 15 residues. Germline-derived CDR1 and CDR2 are MDHEN and SYDVKM. CDR3 sequence reads: CASSLYLVGANVLTF.

CDR3 region: CASSLDRAYEEYF. The chain has TRBV5-1 and TRBJ2-7. Germline V gives CDR1 SGHRS, CDR2 YFSETQ. The CDR3 extends over 13 amino acids.

The V gene is TRBV27, the J gene TRBJ1-6. Germline CDR1 is MNHEY and CDR2 is SMNVEV (reference sequence). This CDR3 contains 14 residues. This CDR3 reads CASSLAHNNSPLHF.

CDR3 loop: CASSQYQTQGARAYEQYF. V usage is TRBV4-3 and J usage is TRBJ2-7; checking the TCRdb D call of TRBD1 is not possible without DNA. This CDR3 comprises 18 residues. The V gene's germline CDR1 is LGHNA and CDR2 YSLEER.

The V and J genes are TRBV4-1 and TRBJ1-1; absent DNA, TCRdb's TRBD1 call cannot be checked. This CDR3 spans 19 amino acids. Germline values: CDR1 MGHRA, CDR2 YSYEKL. CDR3 protein: CASSQERDRVWGVNTEAFF.

This sequence joins TRBV30 and TRBJ2-3; TCRdb's D gene call, TRBD2, goes unchecked for lack of DNA. The CDR3 totals 15 residues. Per the germline V gene, CDR1 is GTSNPN and CDR2 is SVGIG (reference sequence). CDR3 sequence: CAWTVQGSGGAAQYF.

This chain joins TRBV6-5 and TRBJ1-1; with no DNA, the TCRdb D assignment of TRBD1 cannot be verified. Germline V gives CDR1 MNHEY, CDR2 SVGAGI. The CDR3 spans 13 residues. The CDR3 spells CASSPRTGWVAFF.

V usage is TRBV4-3 and J usage is TRBJ2-3. CDR1 LGHNA and CDR2 YSLEER come from the germline V gene. There are 14 residues in the CDR3. The CDR3 loop reads CASSQEGITDTQYF.

The V call is TRBV5-8, the J call TRBJ2-1; TCRdb designates TRBD2, a call that cannot be tested without DNA. Looked up from germline, CDR1 is SGHTS and CDR2 is YDEGEE. CDR3 length: 14 residues. The CDR3 is CASSLREEDNEQFF.

The chain uses TRBV11-2 and TRBJ2-2; TCRdb lists TRBD2, though no DNA is available to test this call. Germline V gives CDR1 SGHAT, CDR2 FQNNGV. The CDR3 sequence is 16 residues long. This CDR3 is CASSLDGGVASGELFF.

The J gene is TRBJ2-1, the V gene TRBV19; TCRdb outputs TRBD1, but without DNA this stays unchecked. The V gene's germline CDR1 is LNHDA and CDR2 SQIVND (reference sequence). CDR3 length equals 17 residues. CDR3 sequence reads: CASSIFGGQGSYNEQFF.

V and J are TRBV5-1 and TRBJ2-1. This CDR3 has 13 residues. Germline V CDR1 and CDR2: SGHRS, YFSETQ. The CDR3 loop is CASSLQGSHEQFF.

The chain joins TRBV9 to TRBJ2-5; the TCRdb D gene call, TRBD1, has no DNA to confirm it. Per the germline V gene, CDR1 is SGDLS and CDR2 is YYNGEE. The CDR3 has 16 amino acids. The CDR3 is CASSVLPGQGKETQYF. The full variable domain, completed using reference TRBV9 and TRBJ2-5, is DSGVTQTPKHLITATGQRVTLRCSPRSGDLSVYWYQQSLDQGLQFLIQYYNGEERAKGNILERFSAQQFPDLHSELNLSSLELGDSALYFCASSVLPGQGKETQYFGPGTRLLVL.

The chain recombines TRBV24-1 with TRBJ2-2. The CDR3 consists of 12 residues. Germline values: CDR1 KGHDR, CDR2 SFDVKD. CDR3 sequence reads: CATNGNTGELFF.